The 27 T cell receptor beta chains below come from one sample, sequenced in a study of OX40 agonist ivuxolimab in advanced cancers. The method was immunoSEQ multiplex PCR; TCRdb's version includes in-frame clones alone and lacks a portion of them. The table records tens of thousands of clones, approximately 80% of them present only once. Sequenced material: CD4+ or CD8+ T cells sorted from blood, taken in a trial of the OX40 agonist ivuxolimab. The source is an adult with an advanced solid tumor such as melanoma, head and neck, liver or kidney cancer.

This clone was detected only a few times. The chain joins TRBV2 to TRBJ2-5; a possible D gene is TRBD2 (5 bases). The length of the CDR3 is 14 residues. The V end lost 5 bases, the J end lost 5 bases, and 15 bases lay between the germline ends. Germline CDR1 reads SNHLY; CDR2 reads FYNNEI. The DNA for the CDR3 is TGTGCCAGCAGTCCACAGAAATCGGGGGAGACCCAGTACTTC. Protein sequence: CASSPQKSGETQYF.

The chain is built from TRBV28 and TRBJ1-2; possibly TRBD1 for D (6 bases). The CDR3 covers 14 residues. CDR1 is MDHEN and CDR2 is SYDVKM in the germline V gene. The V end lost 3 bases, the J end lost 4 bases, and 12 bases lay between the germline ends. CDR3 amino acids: CASSFMGASYGYTF. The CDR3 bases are TGTGCCAGCAGTTTTATGGGGGCGAGCTATGGCTACACCTTC.

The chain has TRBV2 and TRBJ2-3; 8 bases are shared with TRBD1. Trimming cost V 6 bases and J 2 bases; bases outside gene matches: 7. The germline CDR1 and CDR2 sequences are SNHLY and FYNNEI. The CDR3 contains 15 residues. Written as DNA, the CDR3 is TGTGCCAGCAGCCTGGACAGGGCCGACACAGATACGCAGTATTTT. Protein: CASSLDRADTDTQYF.

The CDR3 region is CASSPTGESADWGKLFF. The CDR3 DNA is TGTGCCAGCAGCCCGACAGGGGAGTCCGCGGATTGGGGAAAACTGTTTTTT. V is TRBV14 and J is TRBJ1-4, with 8 bases matching TRBD1. This CDR3 is 17 amino acids long. V lost 4 bases and J lost 10; bases outside the gene matches: 17. Germline assignment: CDR1 SGHDN and CDR2 FVKESK.

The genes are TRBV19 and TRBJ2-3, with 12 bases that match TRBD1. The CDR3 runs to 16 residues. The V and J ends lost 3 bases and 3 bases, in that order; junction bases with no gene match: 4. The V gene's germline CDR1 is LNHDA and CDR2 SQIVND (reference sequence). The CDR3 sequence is CASSMGTGGSTDTQYF. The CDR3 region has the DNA TGTGCCAGTAGTATGGGGACAGGGGGCTCGACAGATACGCAGTATTTT. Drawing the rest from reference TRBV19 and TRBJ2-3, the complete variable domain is DGGITQSPKYLFRKEGQNVTLSCEQNLNHDAMYWYRQDPGQGLRLIYYSQIVNDFQKGDIAEGYSVSREKKESFPLTVTSAQKNPTAFYLCASSMGTGGSTDTQYFGPGTRLTVL.

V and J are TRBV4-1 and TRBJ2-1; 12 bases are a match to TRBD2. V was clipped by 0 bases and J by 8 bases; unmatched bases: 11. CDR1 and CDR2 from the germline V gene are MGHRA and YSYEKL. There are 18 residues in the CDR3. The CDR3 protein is CASSQELAGGPGADEQFF. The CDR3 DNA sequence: TGCGCCAGCAGCCAAGAACTAGCGGGAGGCCCCGGGGCGGATGAGCAGTTCTTC.

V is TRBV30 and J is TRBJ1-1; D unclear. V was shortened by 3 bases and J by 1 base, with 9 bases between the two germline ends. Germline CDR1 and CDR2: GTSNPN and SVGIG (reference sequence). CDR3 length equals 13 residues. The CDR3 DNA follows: TGTGCCTGGAGACCCGGCAGGAACACTGAAGCTTTCTTT. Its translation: CAWRPGRNTEAFF.

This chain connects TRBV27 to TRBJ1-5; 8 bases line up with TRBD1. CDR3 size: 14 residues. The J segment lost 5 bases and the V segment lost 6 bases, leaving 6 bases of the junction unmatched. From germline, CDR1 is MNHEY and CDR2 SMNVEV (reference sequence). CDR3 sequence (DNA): TGTGCCAGCAGCTTCGACAGGGGAGATCAGCCCCAGCATTTT. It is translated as CASSFDRGDQPQHF.

The DNA of the CDR3 is TGTGCCAGCAGTGAGGGGGACACCACTTTCGTTTTGGAGCAGTTCTTC. It codes for CASSEGDTTFVLEQFF. V gene TRBV6-1 combines with J gene TRBJ2-1; TRBD1 is a possible D gene (6 bases). Trimming removed 3 bases from V and 10 bases from J, with 22 bases in between. CDR3 length equals 16 residues. Looked up from germline, CDR1 is MNHNS and CDR2 is SASEGT.

The CDR3 protein is CASARQVTFDEQFF. The CDR3 region has the DNA TGCGCCAGCGCACGACAGGTTACCTTTGATGAGCAGTTCTTC. This chain connects TRBV5-1 to TRBJ2-1, with D tentatively TRBD1 (6 bases). The germline V and J ends were trimmed by 7 bases and 8 bases, with 19 bases remaining between them. This CDR3 is 14 amino acids long. Germline values: CDR1 SGHRS, CDR2 YFSETQ. Based on the CDR3 plus reference TRBV5-1 and TRBJ2-1, the full variable domain is KAGVTQTPRYLIKTRGQQVTLSCSPISGHRSVSWYQQTPGQGLQFLFEYFSETQRNKGNFPGRFSGRQFSNSRSEMNVSTLELGDSALYLCASARQVTFDEQFFGPGTRLTVL.

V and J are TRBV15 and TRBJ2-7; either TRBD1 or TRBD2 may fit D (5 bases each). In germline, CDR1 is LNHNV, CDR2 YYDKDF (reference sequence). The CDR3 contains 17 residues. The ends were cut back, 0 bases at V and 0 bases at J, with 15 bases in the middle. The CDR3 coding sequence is TGTGCCACCAGCAGAGAAAGTCGGGGCCGGCTCTCCTACGAGCAGTACTTC. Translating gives CATSRESRGRLSYEQYF.

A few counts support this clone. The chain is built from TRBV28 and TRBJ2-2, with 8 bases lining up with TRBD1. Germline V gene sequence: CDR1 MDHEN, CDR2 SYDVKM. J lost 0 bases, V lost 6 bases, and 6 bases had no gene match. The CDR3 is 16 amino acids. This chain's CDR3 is CASRPKDRANTGELFF. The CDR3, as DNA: TGTGCCAGCAGGCCGAAGGACAGGGCGAACACCGGGGAGCTGTTTTTT.

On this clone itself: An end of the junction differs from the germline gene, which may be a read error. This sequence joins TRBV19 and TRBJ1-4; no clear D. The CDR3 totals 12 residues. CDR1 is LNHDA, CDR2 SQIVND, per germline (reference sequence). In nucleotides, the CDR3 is TGTGCCAGTGGAAGCGGGGAGGGCAGGCTGACTTTT. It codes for CASGSGEGRLTF.

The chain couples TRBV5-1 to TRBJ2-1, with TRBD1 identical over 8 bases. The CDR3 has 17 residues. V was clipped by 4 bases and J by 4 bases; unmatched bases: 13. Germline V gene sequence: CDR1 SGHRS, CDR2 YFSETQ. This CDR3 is CASSPFVGQGIYNEQFF. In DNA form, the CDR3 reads TGCGCCAGCAGCCCCTTCGTTGGACAGGGTATATACAATGAGCAGTTCTTC. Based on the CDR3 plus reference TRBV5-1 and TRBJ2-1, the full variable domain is KAGVTQTPRYLIKTRGQQVTLSCSPISGHRSVSWYQQTPGQGLQFLFEYFSETQRNKGNFPGRFSGRQFSNSRSEMNVSTLELGDSALYLCASSPFVGQGIYNEQFFGPGTRLTVL.

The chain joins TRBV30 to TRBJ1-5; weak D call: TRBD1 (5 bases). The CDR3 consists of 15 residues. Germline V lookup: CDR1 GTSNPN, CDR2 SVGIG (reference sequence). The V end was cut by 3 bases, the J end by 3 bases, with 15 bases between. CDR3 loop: CAWSRRGTYNQPQHF. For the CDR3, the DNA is TGTGCCTGGAGCCGACGGGGGACTTACAATCAGCCCCAGCATTTT.

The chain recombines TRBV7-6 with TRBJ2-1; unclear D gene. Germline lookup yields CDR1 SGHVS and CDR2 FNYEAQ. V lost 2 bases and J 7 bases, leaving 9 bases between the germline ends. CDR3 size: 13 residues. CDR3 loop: CASSLSGLNEQFF. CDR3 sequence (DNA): TGTGCCAGCAGCTTATCTGGGCTAAATGAGCAGTTCTTC.

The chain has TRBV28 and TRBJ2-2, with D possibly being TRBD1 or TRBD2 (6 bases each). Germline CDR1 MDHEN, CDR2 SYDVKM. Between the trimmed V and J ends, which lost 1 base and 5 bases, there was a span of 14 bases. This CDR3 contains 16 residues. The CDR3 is CASSLFWGARTGELFF. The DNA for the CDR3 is TGTGCCAGCAGTTTATTCTGGGGGGCCCGAACCGGGGAGCTGTTTTTT.

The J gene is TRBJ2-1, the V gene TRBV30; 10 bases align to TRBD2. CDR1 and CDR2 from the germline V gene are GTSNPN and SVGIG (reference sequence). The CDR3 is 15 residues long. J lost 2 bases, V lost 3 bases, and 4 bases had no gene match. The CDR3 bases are TGTGCCTGGAGCCTTACTAGCGGGGCCTACAATGAGCAGTTCTTC. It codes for CAWSLTSGAYNEQFF.

CDR3 sequence (DNA): TGTGCCAGCAGTACCGTAGCGGCTCGCACAGATACGCAGTATTTT. Its translation: CASSTVAARTDTQYF. This chain links TRBV28 with TRBJ2-3; weak D call: TRBD2 (6 bases). Trimming shortened V by 5 bases and J by 1 base, and 13 bases separated the two germline ends. Per germline, CDR1 MDHEN and CDR2 SYDVKM. The CDR3 extends over 15 amino acids.

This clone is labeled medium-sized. The CDR3 DNA reads TGTGCCAGCAGCAAGGACGGCCCCCGGGAGACCCAGTACTTC. It yields the protein CASSKDGPRETQYF. The chain uses TRBV11-3 and TRBJ2-5; D remains unclear. The CDR3 length is 14 residues. Trimming cost V 5 bases and J 5 bases, with 15 bases left between them. CDR1 is SGHNT and CDR2 is YENEEA in the germline V gene. Full variable domain (outside the CDR3, taken from reference TRBV11-3 and TRBJ2-5): EAGVVQSPRYKIIEKKQPVAFWCNPISGHNTLYWYLQNLGQGPELLIRYENEEAVDDSQLPKDRFSAERLKGVDSTLKIQPAELGDSAVYLCASSKDGPRETQYFGPGTRLLVL.

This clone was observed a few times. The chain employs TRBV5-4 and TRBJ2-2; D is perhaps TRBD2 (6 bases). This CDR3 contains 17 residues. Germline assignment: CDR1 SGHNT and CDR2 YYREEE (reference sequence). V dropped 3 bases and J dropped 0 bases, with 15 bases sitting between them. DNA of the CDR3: TGTGCCAGCAGCTCCCTAGGGAGGTCCGCGAACACCGGGGAGCTGTTTTTT. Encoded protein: CASSSLGRSANTGELFF.

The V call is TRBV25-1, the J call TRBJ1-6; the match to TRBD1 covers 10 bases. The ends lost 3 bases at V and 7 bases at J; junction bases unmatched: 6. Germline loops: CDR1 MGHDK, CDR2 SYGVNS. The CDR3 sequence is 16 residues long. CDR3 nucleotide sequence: TGTGCCAGCAGTGACTCAAGACAGGGGGCGAATTCACCCCTCCACTTT. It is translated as CASSDSRQGANSPLHF.

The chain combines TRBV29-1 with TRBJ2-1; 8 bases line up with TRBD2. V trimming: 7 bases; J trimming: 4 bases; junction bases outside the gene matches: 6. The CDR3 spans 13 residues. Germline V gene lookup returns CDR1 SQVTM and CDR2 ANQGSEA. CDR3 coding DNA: TGCAGCGCCTCGACTAGCGAGTACAATGAGCAGTTCTTC. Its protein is CSASTSEYNEQFF.

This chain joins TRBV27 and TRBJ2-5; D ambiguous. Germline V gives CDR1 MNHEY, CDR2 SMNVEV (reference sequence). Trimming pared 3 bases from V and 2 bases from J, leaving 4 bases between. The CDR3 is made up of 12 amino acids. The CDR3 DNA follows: TGTGCCAGCAGTTTCGATCAAGAGACCCAGTACTTC. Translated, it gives CASSFDQETQYF.

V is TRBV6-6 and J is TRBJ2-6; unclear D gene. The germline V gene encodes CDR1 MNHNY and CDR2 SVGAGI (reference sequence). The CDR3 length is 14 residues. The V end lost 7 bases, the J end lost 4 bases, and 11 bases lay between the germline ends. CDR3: CASTGSGGANVLTF. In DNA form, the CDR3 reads TGTGCCAGCACCGGTTCGGGCGGGGCCAACGTCCTGACTTTC.

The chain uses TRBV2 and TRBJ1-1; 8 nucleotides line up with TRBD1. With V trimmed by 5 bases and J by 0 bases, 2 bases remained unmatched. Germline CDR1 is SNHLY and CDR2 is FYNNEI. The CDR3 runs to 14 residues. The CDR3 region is CASSKTGVNTEAFF. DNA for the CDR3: TGTGCCAGCAGTAAGACAGGGGTGAACACTGAAGCTTTCTTT.

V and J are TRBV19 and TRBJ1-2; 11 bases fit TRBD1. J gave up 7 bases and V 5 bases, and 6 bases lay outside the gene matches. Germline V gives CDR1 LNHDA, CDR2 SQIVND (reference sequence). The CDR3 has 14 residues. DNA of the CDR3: TGTGCCAGTAGTGGAGGACAGGGGGCTGGTGGCTACACCTTC. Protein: CASSGGQGAGGYTF.